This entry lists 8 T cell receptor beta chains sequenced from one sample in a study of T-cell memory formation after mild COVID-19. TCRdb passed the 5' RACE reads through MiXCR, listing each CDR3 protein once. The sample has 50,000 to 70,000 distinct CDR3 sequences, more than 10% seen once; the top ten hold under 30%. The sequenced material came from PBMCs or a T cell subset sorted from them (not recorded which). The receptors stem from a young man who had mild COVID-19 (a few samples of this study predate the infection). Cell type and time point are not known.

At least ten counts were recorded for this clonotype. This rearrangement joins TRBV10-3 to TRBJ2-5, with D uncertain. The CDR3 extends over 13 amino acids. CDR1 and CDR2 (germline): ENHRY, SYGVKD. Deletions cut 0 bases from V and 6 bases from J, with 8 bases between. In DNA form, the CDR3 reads TGTGCCATCAGTGAGTCGATTGGACAGACCCAGTACTTC. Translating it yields CAISESIGQTQYF.

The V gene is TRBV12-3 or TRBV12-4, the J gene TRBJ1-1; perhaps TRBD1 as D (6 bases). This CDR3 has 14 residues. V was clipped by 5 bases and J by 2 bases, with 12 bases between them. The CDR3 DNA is TGTGCCAGCAGTACCCGGGGGCGTAACACTGAAGCTTTCTTT. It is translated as CASSTRGRNTEAFF.

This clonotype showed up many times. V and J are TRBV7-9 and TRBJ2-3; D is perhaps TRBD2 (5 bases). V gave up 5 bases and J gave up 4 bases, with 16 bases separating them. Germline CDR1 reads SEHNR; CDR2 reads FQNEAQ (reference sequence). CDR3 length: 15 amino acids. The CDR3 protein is CASSNRRAAADTQYF. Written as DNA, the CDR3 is TGTGCCAGCAGCAACCGACGGGCAGCGGCAGATACGCAGTATTTT.

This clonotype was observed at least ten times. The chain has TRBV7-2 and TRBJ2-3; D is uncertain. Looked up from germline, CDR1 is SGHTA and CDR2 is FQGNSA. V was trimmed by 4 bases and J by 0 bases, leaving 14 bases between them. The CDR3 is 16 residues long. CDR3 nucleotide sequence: TGTGCCAGCAGCTCCGGGCTGTGGGCTAGCACAGATACGCAGTATTTT. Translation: CASSSGLWASTDTQYF.

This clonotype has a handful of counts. The CDR3 bases are TGTGCCAGCAGCTTATCCAAGCGGGGTAACACCGGGGAGCTGTTTTTT. Translation gives CASSLSKRGNTGELFF. V is TRBV7-8 and J is TRBJ2-2; TRBD2 agrees at 7 bases. V lost 2 bases, J lost 2 bases, and 5 bases stayed unmatched. The V gene's germline CDR1 is SGHVS and CDR2 FQNEAQ. This CDR3 has 16 residues.

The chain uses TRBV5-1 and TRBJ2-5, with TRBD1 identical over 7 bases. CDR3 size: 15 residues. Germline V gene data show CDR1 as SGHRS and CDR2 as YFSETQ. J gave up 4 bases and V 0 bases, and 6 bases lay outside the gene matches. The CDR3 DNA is TGCGCCAGCAGCTTGGCCCCAAGACAGGGAGAGACCCAGTACTTC. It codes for CASSLAPRQGETQYF.

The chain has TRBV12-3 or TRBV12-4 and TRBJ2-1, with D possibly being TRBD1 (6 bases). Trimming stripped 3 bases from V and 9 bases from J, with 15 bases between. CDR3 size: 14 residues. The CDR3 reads CASSLWGRGPEQFF. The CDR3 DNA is TGTGCCAGCAGTTTGTGGGGGCGCGGGCCTGAGCAGTTCTTC.

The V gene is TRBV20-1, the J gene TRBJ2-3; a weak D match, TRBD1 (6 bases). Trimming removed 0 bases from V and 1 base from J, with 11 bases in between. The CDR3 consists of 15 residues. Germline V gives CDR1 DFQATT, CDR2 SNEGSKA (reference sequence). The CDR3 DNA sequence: TGCAGTGCTAGAGATGGGGCAGGGGGCACAGATACGCAGTATTTT. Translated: CSARDGAGGTDTQYF.